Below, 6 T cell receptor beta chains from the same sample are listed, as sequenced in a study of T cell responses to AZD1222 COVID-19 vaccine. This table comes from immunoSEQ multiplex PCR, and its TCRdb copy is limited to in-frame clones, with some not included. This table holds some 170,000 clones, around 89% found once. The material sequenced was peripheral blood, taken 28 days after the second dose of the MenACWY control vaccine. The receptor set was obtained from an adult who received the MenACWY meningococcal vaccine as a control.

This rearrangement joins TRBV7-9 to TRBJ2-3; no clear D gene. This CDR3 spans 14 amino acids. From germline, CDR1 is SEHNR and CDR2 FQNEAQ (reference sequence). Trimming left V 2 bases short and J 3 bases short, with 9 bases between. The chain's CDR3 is CASSLTTQTDTQYF. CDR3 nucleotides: TGTGCCAGCAGCTTAACGACCCAAACAGATACGCAGTATTTT. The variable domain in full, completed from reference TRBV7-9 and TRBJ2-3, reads DTGVSQNPRHKITKRGQNVTFRCDPISEHNRLYWYRQTLGQGPEFLTYFQNEAQLEKSRLLSDRFSAERPKGSFSTLEIQRTEQGDSAMYLCASSLTTQTDTQYFGPGTRLTVL.

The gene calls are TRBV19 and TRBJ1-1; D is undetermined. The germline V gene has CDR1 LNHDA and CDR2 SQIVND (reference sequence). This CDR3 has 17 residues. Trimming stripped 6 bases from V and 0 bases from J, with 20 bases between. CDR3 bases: TGTGCCAGTAGCCTATTCCCTCTTAGTCAGCTGAACACTGAAGCTTTCTTT. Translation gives CASSLFPLSQLNTEAFF.

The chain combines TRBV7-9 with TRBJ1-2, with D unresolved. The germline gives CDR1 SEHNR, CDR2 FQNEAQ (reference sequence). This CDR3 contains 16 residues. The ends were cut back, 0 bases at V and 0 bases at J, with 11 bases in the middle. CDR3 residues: CASSLAWGEANYGYTF. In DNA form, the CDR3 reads TGTGCCAGCAGCTTAGCGTGGGGAGAAGCTAACTATGGCTACACCTTC.

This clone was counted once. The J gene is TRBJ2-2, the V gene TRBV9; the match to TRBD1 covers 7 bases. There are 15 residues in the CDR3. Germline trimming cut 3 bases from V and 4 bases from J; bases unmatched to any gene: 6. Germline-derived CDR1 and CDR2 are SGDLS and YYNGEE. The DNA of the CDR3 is TGTGCCAGCAGCGGACACAGGGGAACCACCGGGGAGCTGTTTTTT. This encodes CASSGHRGTTGELFF.

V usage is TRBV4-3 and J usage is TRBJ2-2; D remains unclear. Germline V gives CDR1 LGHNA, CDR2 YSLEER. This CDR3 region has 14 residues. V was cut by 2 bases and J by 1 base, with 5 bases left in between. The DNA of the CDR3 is TGCGCCAGCAGCCAACGCAGGAACACCGGGGAGCTGTTTTTT. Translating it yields CASSQRRNTGELFF.

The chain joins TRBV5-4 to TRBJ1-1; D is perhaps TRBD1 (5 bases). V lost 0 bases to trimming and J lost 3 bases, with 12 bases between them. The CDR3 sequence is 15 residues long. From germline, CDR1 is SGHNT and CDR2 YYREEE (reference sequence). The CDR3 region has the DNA TGTGCCAGCAGCTTGGATGCTCCCAGGGACACTGAAGCTTTCTTT. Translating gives CASSLDAPRDTEAFF.